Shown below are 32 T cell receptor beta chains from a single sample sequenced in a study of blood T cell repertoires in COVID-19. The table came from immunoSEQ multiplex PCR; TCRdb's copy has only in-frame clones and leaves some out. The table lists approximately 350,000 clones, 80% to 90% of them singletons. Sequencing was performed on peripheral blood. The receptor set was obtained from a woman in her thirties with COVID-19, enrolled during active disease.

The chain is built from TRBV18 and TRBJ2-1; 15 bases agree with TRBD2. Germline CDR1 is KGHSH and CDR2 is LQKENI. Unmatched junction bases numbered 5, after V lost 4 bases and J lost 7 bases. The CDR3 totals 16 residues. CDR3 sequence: CASSLSGTSGGNEQFF. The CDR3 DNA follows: TGTGCCAGCTCACTTTCCGGGACTAGCGGGGGGAATGAGCAGTTCTTC.

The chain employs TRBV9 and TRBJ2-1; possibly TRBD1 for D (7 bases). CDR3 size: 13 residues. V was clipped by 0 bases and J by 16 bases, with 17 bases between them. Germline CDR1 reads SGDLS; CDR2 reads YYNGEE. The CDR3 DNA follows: TGTGCCAGCAGCGTAGGTCTTGAGGGGGCGGGATTCTTC. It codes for CASSVGLEGAGFF.

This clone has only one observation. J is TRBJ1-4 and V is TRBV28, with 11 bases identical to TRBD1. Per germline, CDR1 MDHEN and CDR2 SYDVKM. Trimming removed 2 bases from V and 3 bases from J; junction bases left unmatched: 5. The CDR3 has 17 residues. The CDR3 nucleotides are TGTGCCAGCAGTTTAAGGGACAGGGGGTTACCTAATGAAAAACTGTTTTTT. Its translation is CASSLRDRGLPNEKLFF.

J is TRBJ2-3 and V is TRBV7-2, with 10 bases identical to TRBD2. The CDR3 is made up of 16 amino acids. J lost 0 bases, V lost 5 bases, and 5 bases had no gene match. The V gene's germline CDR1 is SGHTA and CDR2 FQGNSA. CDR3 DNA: TGTGCCAGCAGCCCCTTTAGCGGGAGGAGCACAGATACGCAGTATTTT. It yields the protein CASSPFSGRSTDTQYF.

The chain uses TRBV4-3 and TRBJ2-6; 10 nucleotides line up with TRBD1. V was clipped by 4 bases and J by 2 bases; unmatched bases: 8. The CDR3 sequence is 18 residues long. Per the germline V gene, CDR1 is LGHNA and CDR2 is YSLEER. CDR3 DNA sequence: TGCGCCAGCAGCCCGGACAGGGGGGCGGTGGCTGGGGCCAACGTCCTGACTTTC. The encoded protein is CASSPDRGAVAGANVLTF.

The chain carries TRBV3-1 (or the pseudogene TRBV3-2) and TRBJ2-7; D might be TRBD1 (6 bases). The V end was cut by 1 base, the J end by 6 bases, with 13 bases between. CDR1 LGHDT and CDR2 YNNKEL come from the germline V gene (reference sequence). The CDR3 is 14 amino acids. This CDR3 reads CASSQGNSRGEQYF. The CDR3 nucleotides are TGTGCCAGCAGCCAAGGTAACAGCAGGGGCGAGCAGTACTTC.

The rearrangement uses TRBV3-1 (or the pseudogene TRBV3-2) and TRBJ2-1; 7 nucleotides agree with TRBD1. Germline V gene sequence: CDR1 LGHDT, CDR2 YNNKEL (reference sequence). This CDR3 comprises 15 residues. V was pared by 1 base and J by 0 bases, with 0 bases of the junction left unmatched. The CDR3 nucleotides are TGTGCCAGCAGCCAAGGACAGGGCTCCTACAATGAGCAGTTCTTC. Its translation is CASSQGQGSYNEQFF.

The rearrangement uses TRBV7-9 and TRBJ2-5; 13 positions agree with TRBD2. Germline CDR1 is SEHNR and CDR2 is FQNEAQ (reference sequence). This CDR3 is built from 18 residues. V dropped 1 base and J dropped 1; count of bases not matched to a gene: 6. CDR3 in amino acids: CASSLGLAGGIRQETQYF. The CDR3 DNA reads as TGTGCCAGCAGCTTAGGACTAGCGGGAGGAATCCGCCAAGAGACCCAGTACTTC.

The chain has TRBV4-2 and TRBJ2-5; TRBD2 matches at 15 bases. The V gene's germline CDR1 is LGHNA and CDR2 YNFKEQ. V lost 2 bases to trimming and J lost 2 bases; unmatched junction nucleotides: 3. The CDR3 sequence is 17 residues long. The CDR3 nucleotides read TGTGCCAGCAGCCAACAGGGACTAGCGGGGGGACAAGAGACCCAGTACTTC. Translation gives CASSQQGLAGGQETQYF.

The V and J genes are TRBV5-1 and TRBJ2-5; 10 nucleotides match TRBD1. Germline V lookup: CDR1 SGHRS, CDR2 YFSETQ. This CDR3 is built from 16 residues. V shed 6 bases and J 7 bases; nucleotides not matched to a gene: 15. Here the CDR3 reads CASTLTGGQGGGTQYF. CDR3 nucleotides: TGCGCCAGCACATTAACCGGAGGACAGGGGGGAGGGACCCAGTACTTC.

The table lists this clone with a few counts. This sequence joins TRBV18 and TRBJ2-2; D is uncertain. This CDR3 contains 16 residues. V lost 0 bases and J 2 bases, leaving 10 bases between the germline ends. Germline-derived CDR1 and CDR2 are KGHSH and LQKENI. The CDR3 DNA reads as TGTGCCAGCTCACCACCGGTAGAGATTAACACCGGGGAGCTGTTTTTT. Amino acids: CASSPPVEINTGELFF.

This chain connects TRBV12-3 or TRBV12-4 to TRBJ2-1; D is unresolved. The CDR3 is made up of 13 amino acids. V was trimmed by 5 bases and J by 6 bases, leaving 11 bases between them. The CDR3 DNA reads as TGTGCCAGCAGTGAGAATAATAGCAATGAGCAGTTCTTC. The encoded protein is CASSENNSNEQFF.

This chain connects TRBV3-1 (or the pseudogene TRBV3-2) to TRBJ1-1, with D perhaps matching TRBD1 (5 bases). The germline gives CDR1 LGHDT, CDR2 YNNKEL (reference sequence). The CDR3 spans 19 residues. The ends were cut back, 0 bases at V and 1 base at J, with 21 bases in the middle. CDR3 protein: CASSQDWARAAPSNTEAFF. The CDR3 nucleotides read TGTGCCAGCAGCCAAGATTGGGCCAGGGCAGCACCTTCGAACACTGAAGCTTTCTTT.

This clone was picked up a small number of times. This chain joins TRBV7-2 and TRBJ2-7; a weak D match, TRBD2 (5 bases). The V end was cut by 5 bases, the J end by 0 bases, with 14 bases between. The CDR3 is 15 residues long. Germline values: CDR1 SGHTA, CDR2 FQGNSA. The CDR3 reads CASSAGPRDSYEQYF. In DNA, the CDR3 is TGTGCCAGCAGCGCAGGTCCCCGGGACTCCTACGAGCAGTACTTC.

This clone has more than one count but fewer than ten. CDR3 coding DNA: TGTGCCAGCAGGGGGGCTAGCCGCACAGATACGCAGTATTTT. It translates to CASRGASRTDTQYF. V usage is TRBV6-6 and J usage is TRBJ2-3; D is perhaps TRBD1 (6 bases). V was cut by 6 bases and J by 1 base, with 11 bases left in between. The CDR3 is 14 amino acids. Germline assignment: CDR1 MNHNY and CDR2 SVGAGI (reference sequence).

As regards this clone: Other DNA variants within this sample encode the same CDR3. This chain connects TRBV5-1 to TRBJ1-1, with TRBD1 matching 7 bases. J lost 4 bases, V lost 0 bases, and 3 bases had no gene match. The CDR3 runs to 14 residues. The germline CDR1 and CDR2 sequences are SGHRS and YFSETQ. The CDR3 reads CASSLGQGRTEAFF. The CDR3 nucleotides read TGCGCCAGCAGCTTGGGACAGGGTCGCACTGAAGCTTTCTTT. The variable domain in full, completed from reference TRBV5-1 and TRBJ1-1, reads KAGVTQTPRYLIKTRGQQVTLSCSPISGHRSVSWYQQTPGQGLQFLFEYFSETQRNKGNFPGRFSGRQFSNSRSEMNVSTLELGDSALYLCASSLGQGRTEAFFGQGTRLTVV.

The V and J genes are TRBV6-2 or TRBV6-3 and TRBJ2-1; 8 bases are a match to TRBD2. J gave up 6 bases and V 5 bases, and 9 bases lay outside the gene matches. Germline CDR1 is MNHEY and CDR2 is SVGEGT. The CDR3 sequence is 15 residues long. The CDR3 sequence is CASSTSAGGPNEQFF. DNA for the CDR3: TGTGCCAGCAGTACTAGTGCGGGAGGTCCCAATGAGCAGTTCTTC.

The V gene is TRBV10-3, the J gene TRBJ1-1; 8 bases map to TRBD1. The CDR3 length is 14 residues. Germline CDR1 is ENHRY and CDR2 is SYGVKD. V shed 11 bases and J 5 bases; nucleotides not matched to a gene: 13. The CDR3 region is CAARTQGEWTEAFF. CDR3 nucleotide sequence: TGTGCCGCGAGGACACAGGGGGAATGGACTGAAGCTTTCTTT.

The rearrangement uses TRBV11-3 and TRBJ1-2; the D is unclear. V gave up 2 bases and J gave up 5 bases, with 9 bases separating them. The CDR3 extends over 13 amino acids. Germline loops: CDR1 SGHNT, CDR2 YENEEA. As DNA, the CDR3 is TGTGCCAGCAGCTTATCCACACTATATGGCTACACCTTC. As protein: CASSLSTLYGYTF.

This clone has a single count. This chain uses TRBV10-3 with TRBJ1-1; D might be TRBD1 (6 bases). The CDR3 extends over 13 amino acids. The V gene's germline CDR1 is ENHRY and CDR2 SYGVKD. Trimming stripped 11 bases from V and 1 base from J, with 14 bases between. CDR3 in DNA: TGTGCCGCCAAACAGGGCACGAACACTGAAGCTTTCTTT. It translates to CAAKQGTNTEAFF.

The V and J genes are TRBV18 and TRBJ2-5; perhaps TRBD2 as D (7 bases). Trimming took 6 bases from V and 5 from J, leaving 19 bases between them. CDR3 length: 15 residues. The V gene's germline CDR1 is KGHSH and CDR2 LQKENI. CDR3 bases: TGTGCCAGCTCGTTACGACGGGGGGCTGGGGAGACCCAGTACTTC. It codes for CASSLRRGAGETQYF.

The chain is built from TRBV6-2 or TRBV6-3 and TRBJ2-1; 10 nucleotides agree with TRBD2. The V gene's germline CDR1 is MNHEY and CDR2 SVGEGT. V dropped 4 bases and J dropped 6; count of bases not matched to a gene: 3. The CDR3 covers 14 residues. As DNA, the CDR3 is TGTGCCAGCAGTTTTACTAGCGGGACCAATGAGCAGTTCTTC. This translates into CASSFTSGTNEQFF.

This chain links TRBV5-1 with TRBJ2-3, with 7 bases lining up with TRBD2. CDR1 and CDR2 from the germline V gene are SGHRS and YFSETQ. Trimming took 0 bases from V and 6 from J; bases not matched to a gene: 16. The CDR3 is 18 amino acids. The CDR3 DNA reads TGCGCCAGCAGCTTGGGCCCCCTACGGGAGCGGGATATCGATACGCAGTATTTT. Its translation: CASSLGPLRERDIDTQYF.

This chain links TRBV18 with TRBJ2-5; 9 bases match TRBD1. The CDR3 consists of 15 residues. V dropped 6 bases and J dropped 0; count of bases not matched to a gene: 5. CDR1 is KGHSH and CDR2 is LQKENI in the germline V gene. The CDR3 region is CASSLGTGYQETQYF. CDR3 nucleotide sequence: TGTGCCAGCTCCCTAGGGACAGGGTACCAAGAGACCCAGTACTTC. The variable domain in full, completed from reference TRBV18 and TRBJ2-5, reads NAGVMQNPRHLVRRRGQEARLRCSPMKGHSHVYWYRQLPEEGLKFMVYLQKENIIDESGMPKERFSAEFPKEGPSILRIQQVVRGDSAAYFCASSLGTGYQETQYFGPGTRLLVL.

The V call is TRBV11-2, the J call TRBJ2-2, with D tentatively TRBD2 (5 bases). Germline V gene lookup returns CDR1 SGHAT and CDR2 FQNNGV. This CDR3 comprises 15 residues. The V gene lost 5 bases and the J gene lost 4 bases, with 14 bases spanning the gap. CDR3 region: CASSQMGESTGELFF. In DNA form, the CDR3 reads TGTGCCAGCAGCCAAATGGGAGAGTCCACCGGGGAGCTGTTTTTT.

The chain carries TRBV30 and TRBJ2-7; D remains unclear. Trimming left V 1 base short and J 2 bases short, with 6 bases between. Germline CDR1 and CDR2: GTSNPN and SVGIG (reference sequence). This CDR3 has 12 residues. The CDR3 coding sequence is TGTGCCTGGAGTGCGAGTACCTACGAGCAGTACGTC. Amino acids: CAWSASTYEQYV.

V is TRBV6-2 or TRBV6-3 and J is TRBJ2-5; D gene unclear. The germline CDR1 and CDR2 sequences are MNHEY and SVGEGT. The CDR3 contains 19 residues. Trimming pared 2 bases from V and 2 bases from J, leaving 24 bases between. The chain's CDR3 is CASSYVPGLPVRRQETQYF. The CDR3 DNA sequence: TGTGCCAGCAGTTACGTTCCGGGTCTACCGGTAAGAAGACAAGAGACCCAGTACTTC.

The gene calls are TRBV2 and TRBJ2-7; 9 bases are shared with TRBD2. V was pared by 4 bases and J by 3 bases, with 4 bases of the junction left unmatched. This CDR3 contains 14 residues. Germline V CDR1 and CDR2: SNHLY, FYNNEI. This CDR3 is CASSVWRGGYEQYF. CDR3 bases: TGTGCCAGCAGTGTGTGGCGGGGGGGCTACGAGCAGTACTTC. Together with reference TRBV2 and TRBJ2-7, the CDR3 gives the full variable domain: EPEVTQTPSHQVTQMGQEVILRCVPISNHLYFYWYRQILGQKVEFLVSFYNNEISEKSEIFDDQFSVERPDGSNFTLKIRSTKLEDSAMYFCASSVWRGGYEQYFGPGTRLTVT.

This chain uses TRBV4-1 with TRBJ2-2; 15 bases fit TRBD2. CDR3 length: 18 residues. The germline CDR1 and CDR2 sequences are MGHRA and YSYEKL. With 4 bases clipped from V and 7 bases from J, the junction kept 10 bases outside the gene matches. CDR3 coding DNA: TGCGCCAGCAGCCCACGGACTAGCGGGGGGGCTAGGAACGGGGAGCTGTTTTTT. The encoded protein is CASSPRTSGGARNGELFF.

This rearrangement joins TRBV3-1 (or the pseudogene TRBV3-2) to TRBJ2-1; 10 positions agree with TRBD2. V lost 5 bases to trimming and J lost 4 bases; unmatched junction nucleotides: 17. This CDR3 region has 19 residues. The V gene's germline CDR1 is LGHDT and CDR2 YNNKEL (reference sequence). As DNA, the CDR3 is TGTGCCAGCAGCGACAATATTCCTTCGGCTAGCGGGAGATACAATGAGCAGTTCTTC. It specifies CASSDNIPSASGRYNEQFF.

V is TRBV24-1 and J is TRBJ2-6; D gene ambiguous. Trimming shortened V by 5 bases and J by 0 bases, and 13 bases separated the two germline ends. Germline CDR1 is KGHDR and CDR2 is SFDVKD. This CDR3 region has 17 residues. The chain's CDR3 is CATSAPNPGSGANVLTF. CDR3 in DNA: TGTGCCACCAGTGCCCCTAACCCGGGCTCTGGGGCCAACGTCCTGACTTTC.

As DNA, the CDR3 is TGCGCCCAAGGGGCAACAGGGGGCTACGAGCAGTACTTC. This gives the protein CAQGATGGYEQYF. The V gene is TRBV10-1, the J gene TRBJ2-7; TRBD1 aligns across 8 bases. Germline CDR1 reads WNHNN; CDR2 reads SYGVQD (reference sequence). CDR3 length: 13 amino acids. V was clipped by 11 bases and J by 3 bases; unmatched bases: 9.